This T cell receptor (beta chain) originates from a study of control samples from healthy donors and cancer patients. Some clones are missing from TCRdb's copy, which holds only in-frame ones; the method was immunoSEQ multiplex PCR. In the table there are 170,000 or so clones, more than 85% of which are singletons. This clone was picked up one time. J gave up 4 bases and V 6 bases, and 12 bases lay outside the gene matches. In germline, CDR1 is SGDLS, CDR2 YYNGEE. The CDR3 extends over 15 amino acids. Sample: blood. The V gene is TRBV9, the J gene TRBJ2-5; 7 bases align to TRBD2. This sequence originates from a woman aged 40 to 50 in good health. The CDR3 reads CASTQTAGGGETQYF. CDR3 nucleotide sequence: TGTGCCAGCACCCAGACGGCGGGCGGGGGAGAGACCCAGTACTTC.